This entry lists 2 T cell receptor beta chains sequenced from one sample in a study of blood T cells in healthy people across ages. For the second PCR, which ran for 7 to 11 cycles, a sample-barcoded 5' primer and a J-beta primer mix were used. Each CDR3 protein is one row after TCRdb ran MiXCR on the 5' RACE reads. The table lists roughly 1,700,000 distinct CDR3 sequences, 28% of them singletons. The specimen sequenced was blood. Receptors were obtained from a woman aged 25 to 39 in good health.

The CDR3 spells CASNGPEPANYGYTF. The CDR3 nucleotides read TGTGCCAGCAATGGGCCGGAACCAGCTAACTATGGCTACACCTTC. This chain links TRBV6-6 with TRBJ1-2; D is undetermined. The CDR3 covers 15 residues. Trimming shortened V by 7 bases and J by 0 bases, and 15 bases separated the two germline ends. Germline V gene sequence: CDR1 MNHNY, CDR2 SVGAGI (reference sequence).

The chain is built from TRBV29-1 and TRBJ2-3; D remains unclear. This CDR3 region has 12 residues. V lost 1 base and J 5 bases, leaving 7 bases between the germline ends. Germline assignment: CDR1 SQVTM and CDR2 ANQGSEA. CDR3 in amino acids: CSVEGRGDTQYF. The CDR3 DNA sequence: TGCAGCGTTGAAGGGAGAGGAGATACGCAGTATTTT.